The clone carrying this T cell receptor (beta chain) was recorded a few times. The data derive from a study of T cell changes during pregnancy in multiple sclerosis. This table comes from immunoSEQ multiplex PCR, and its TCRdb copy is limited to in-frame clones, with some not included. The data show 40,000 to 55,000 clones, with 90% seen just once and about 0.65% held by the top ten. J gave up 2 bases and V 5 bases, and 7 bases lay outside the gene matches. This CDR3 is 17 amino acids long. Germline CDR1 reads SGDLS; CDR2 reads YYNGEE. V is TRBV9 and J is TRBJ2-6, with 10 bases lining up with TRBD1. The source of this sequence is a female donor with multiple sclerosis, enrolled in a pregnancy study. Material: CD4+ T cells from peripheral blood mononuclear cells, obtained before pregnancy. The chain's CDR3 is CASSGRDRGPGANVLTF. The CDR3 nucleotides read TGTGCCAGCAGTGGCCGGGACAGGGGTCCTGGGGCCAACGTCCTGACTTTC.